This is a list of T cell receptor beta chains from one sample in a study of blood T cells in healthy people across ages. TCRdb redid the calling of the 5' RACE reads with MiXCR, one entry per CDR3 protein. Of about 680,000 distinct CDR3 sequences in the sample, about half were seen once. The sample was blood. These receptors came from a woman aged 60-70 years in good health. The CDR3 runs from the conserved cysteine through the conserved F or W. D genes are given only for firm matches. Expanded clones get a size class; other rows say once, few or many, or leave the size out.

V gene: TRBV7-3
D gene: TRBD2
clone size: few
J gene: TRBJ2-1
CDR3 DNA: TGTGCCAGCAGTGTCTTTGGCGGGAGCTCCTACAATGAGCAGTTCTTC
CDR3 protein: CASSVFGGSSYNEQFF

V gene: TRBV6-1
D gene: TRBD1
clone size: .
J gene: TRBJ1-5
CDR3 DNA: TGTGCCAGCGGGGACAGGGTTCAGCCCCAGCATTTT
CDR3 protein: CASGDRVQPQHF

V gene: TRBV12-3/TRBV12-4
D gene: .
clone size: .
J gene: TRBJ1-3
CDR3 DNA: TGTGCCAGCAGATCGGCGTCCTCTGGAAACACCATATATTTT
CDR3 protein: CASRSASSGNTIYF

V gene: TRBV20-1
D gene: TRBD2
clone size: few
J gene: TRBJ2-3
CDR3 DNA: TGCAGTGCTAGAGACCCTAGCGGGAGGGGGGATACGCAGTATTTT
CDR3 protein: CSARDPSGRGDTQYF

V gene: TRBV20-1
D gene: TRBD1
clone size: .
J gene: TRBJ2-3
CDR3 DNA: TGCAGTGCCGAGAAGGGACAGGGCACAGATACGCAGTATTTT
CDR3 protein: CSAEKGQGTDTQYF

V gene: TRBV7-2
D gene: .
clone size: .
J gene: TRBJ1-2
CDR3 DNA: TGTGCCAGCAGCGATGACAATAACTATGGCTACACCTTC
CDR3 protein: CASSDDNNYGYTF

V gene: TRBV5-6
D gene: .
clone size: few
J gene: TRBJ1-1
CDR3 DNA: TGTGCCAGCAGCTTGGTTGGGGGAATGAACACTGAAGCTTTCTTT
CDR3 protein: CASSLVGGMNTEAFF

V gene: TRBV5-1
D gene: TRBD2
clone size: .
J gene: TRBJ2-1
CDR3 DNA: TGCGCCAGCAGCTACGCGGGGGGCGGTTACAATGAGCAGTTCTTC
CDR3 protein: CASSYAGGGYNEQFF

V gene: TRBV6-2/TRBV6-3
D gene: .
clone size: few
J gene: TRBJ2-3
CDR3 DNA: TGTGCCAGCAGTTGGGCCCAAACTTCTCCCACAGATACGCAGTATTTT
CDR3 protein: CASSWAQTSPTDTQYF

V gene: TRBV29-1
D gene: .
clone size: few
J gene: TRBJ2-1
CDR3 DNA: TGCAGCGTTGAAAAATCCTGGGAACGGTTCTTC
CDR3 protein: CSVEKSWERFF

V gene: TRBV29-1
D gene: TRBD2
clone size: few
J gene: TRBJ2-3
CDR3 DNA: TGCAGCGTTGAAGAACCCGGGAGGAAGACAGATACGCAGTATTTT
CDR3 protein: CSVEEPGRKTDTQYF

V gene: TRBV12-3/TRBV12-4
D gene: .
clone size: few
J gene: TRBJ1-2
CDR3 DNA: TGTGCCAGCAGTCCCGGACCGCGGCTTTATGGCTACACCTTC
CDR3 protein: CASSPGPRLYGYTF

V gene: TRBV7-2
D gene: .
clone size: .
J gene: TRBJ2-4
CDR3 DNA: TGTGCCAGCAGCTTCGGTCCAACCAAAAACATTCAGTACTTC
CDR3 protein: CASSFGPTKNIQYF

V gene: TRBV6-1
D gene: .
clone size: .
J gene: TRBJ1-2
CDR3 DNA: TGTGCCAGCAGTGAAAGGGTAGGGGGGGGCTACACCTTC
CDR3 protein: CASSERVGGGYTF

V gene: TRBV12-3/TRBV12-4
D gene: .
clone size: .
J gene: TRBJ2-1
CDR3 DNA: TGTGCCAGCAGCACCTGGTGGCGGGATGACAATGAGCAGTTCTTC
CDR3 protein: CASSTWWRDDNEQFF

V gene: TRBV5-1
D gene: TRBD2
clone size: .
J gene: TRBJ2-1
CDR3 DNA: TGCGCCAGCAGCATAACTAGCGGGAGGTGGGGATACAATGAGCAGTTCTTC
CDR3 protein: CASSITSGRWGYNEQFF

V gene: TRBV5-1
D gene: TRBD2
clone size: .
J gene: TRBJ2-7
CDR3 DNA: TGCGCCAGCAGCGGGACCACTAGCGGGAATCATGAGCAGTACTTC
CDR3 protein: CASSGTTSGNHEQYF

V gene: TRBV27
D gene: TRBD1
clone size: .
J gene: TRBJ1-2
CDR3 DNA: TGTGCCAGCAGCCAGGGGGGACAGTTCTATGGCTACACCTTC
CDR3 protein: CASSQGGQFYGYTF

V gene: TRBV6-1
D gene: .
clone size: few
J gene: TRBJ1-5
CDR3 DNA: TGTGCCAGCCGGACAGCGGGGCTTACTCCCCAGCATTTT
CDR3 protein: CASRTAGLTPQHF

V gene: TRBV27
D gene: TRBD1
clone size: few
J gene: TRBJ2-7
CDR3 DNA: TGTGCCAGCAGCTTTCGGCAAACAGGGGTAAGCTCCTACGAGCAGTACTTC
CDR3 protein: CASSFRQTGVSSYEQYF

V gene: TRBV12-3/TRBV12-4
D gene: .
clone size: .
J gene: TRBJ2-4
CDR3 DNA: TGTGCCAGCAGCCACACAGGGATACGCAAAAACATTCAGTACTTC
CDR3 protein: CASSHTGIRKNIQYF

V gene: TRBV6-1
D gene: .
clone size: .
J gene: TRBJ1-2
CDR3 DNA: TGTGCCAGCAGCGAGGGGCGCGACTATGGTTACACCTTC
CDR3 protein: CASSEGRDYGYTF

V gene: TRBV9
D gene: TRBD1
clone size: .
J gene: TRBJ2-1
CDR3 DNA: TGTGCCAGCAGCGTACAAGACAGGGTCCGCAATGAGCAGTTCTTC
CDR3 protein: CASSVQDRVRNEQFF

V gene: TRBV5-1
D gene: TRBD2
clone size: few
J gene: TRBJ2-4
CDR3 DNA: TGCGCCAGCAGCGCTGGGACTAGCGGCCAAAACATTCAGTACTTC
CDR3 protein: CASSAGTSGQNIQYF

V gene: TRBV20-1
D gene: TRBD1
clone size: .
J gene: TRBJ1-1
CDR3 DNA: TGCAGTGCTATTGACAGGGCCATGAACACTGAAGCTTTCTTT
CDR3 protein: CSAIDRAMNTEAFF

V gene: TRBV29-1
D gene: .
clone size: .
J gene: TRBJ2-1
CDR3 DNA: TGCAGCGTTGAGAGGGTGGGGGGTCAAGAGACCCAGTTCTTC
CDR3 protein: CSVERVGGQETQFF

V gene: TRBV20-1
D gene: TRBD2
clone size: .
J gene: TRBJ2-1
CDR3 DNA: TGCAGTCTTCCTACTAGCGGGAGGGCCGTTGAGCAGTTCTTC
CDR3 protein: CSLPTSGRAVEQFF

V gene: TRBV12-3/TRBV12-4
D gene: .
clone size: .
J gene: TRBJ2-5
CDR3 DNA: TGTGCCAGCAGTTTTAGGGGTATAAAGACCCAGTACTTC
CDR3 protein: CASSFRGIKTQYF

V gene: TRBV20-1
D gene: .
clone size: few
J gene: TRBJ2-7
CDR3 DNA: TGCAGTGCTCCCAGCCAGTCCTACGAGCAGTACTTC
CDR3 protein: CSAPSQSYEQYF

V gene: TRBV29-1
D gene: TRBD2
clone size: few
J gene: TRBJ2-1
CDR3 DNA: TGCAGCGCCTACGGGACTAGCGGTTACAATGAGCAGTTCTTC
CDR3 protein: CSAYGTSGYNEQFF

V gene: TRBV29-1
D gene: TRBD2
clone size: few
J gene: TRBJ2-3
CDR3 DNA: TGCAGTTCGACTAGCGGGACAGATACGCAGTATTTT
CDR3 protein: CSSTSGTDTQYF

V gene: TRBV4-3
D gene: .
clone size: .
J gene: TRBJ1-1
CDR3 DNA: TGCGCCAGCAGCCAAGATTTAGGGACTGAAGCTTTCTTT
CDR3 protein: CASSQDLGTEAFF

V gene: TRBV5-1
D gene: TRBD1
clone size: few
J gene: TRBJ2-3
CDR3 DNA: TGCGCCAGCAGCTTGGGACAGGGGCATAGCACAGATACGCAGTATTTT
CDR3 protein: CASSLGQGHSTDTQYF

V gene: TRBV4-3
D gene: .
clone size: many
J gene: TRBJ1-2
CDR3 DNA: TGCGCCAGCAGCCAAGTCGGCACAGGGAACTATGGCTACACCTTC
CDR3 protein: CASSQVGTGNYGYTF

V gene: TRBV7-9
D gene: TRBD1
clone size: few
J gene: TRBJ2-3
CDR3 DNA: TGTGCCAGCAGCCCACAGGGGTACACGCAGTATTTT
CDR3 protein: CASSPQGYTQYF

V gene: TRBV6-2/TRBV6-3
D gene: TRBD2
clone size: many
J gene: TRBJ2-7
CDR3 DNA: TGTGCCAGCAGTAAGGGCGGGACTAGTCGCGAGCAGTACTTC
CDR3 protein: CASSKGGTSREQYF

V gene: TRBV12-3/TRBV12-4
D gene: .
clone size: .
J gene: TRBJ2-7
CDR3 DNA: TGTGCCAGCACCTCTTCGGAGGTTCCCCACGAGCAGTACTTC
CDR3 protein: CASTSSEVPHEQYF

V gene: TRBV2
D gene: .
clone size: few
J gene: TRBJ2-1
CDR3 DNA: TGTGCCAGCAGTTTGCGGACTGAGCAGTTCTTC
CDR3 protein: CASSLRTEQFF

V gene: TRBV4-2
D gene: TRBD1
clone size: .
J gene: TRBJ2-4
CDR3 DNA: TGTGCCAGCAGCCTCGGGACAGGTGATACCTACAATGAGCAGTACTTC
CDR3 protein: CASSLGTGDTYNEQYF

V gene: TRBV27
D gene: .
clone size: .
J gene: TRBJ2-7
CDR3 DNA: TGTGCCAGCAGTTTTTGGGGGGACTCCTACGAGCAGTACTTC
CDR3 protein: CASSFWGDSYEQYF

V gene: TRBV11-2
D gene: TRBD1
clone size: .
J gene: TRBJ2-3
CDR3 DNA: TGTGCCAGCAGCTTAATGACAGGGGACCAAGATACGCAGTATTTT
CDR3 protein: CASSLMTGDQDTQYF

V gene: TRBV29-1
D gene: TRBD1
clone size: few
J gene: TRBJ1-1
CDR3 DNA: TGCAGCGTAACAACAGGGGACCTCACTGAAGCTTTCTTT
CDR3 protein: CSVTTGDLTEAFF

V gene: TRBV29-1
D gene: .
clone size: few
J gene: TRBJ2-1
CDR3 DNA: TGCAGCGTTGAAGGGTCCCAGTACAATGAGCAGTTCTTC
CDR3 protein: CSVEGSQYNEQFF

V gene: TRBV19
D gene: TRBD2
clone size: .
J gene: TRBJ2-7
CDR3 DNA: TGTGCCAGTAGTAGGTTAGCGGGAGAGGCCTACGAGCAGTACTTC
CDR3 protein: CASSRLAGEAYEQYF

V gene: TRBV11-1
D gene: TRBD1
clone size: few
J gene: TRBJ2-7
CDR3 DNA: TGTGCCAGCAGCGCCGGACAGGGCCTCTCCTACGAGCAGTACTTC
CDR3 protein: CASSAGQGLSYEQYF

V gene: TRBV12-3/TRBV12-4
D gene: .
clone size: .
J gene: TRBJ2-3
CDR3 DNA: TGTGCCAGCAGTTTGCCAGGGGACACAGATACGCAGTATTTT
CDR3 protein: CASSLPGDTDTQYF